This TCR beta chain was sequenced for a study of post-analysis software for immune sequencing data. In germline, CDR1 is MNHEY, CDR2 SMNVEV (reference sequence). With 3 bases removed from V and 11 bases from J, the gap between germline ends came to 22 bases. CDR3 length: 15 residues. Note on this clonotype: The antigen is unknown.

Incorporated into the TCR beta cDNA libraries were unique molecular identifiers, which served to reduce PCR and sequencing biases. MiXCR, applied by TCRdb to the PCR reads, yields one record per CDR3 protein. The table has about 430,000 distinct CDR3 sequences, less than 40% seen once. Study-wide findings and caveats: Compared with controls, patients had more of five or six TRBV segments, including TRBV5-6, TRBV5-1 and TRBV20-1.

The chain carries TRBV27 and TRBJ2-5; a possible D gene is TRBD1 (5 bases). The sequence was collected from a girl aged 2 to 9 with multiple sclerosis. The sample comprised blood. The CDR3 sequence: CASSLGLNRYNEQYF. The CDR3 bases are TGTGCCAGCAGTTTGGGGCTCAACAGATACAATGAGCAGTACTTC.